This T cell receptor (beta chain) was documented in a study of blood T cell repertoires in COVID-19. Study overall: Acute and convalescent COVID-19 samples came from the United States, Italy and Spain.

This clone was recorded once. Germline CDR1 is SGDLS and CDR2 is YYNGEE. The V end was cut by 4 bases, the J end by 6 bases, with 14 bases between. The CDR3 loop spans 14 amino acids. Participant age was about 18 to 95 years, and participants resided in 24 US areas. Cohort assignment relied on participant-reported clinical history. Under the authors' procedure: Reference gene primer amplification in the assay estimated nucleated cell counts. Produced via immunoSEQ multiplex PCR; TCRdb's table is partial and in-frame only. Clone size and V and J calls were adopted from that table, with D and trimming inferred from the DNA. The sample lists 300,000 to 500,000 clones, more than 75% occurring once.

The sample was PBMCs or T cells enriched from blood (not recorded which). The chain has TRBV9 and TRBJ2-1, with D possibly TRBD1 on 5 matching bases. This receptor was taken from a woman aged 25 to 45 with acute COVID-19. Here the CDR3 DNA reads TGTGCCAGCAGCTCCCCGCCAGGGCGCAATGAGCAGTTCTTC. It encodes CASSSPPGRNEQFF.